Sequencing of this T cell receptor beta chain was carried out in a study of CD8 T cells in Susac syndrome. RNA, at about 0.45 to 1 ug, was reverse transcribed with random hexamers. One entry per CDR3 protein results from TCRdb running MiXCR on the immunoSEQ multiplex PCR reads. The sample consists of 150,000 to 180,000 distinct CDR3 sequences, about 95% of them appearing once. This CDR3 has 16 amino acids. V lost 5 bases and J lost 4; bases outside the gene matches: 11. CDR1 and CDR2 from the germline V gene are SGHAT and FQNNGV. Sequenced: CD4+ T cells from PBMCs. The clonotype was recovered from a human donor with Susac syndrome. The chain is built from TRBV11-2 and TRBJ2-5; the match to TRBD2 covers 9 bases. In nucleotides, the CDR3 is TGTGCCAGCAGCAGACCACTTAGCGGGGGACTAGAGACCCAGTACTTC. Amino acids: CASSRPLSGGLETQYF.